These T cell receptor beta chains were read from a single sample in a study of cytomegalovirus exposure and HLA in healthy donors. Sequencing was performed with immunoSEQ multiplex PCR; in TCRdb, only in-frame clones are kept and a portion is missing. The sample holds 130,000 or so clones; more than 55% are singletons and the top ten take more than 1.5%. Specimen: PBMCs. Receptors originate from a man between 18 and 29 years old in good health and CMV-seronegative. CDR3s include the opening cysteine and the closing phenylalanine or tryptophan. Fields, in order: V gene, D gene, clone size, J gene, CDR3 protein, CDR3 DNA. D genes are given only for firm matches. Clone size appears in some rows only: once, few, many, or a class for an expanded clone.

v_gene: TRBV28; d_gene: .; abundance: .; j_gene: TRBJ2-7; CDR3aa: CASSSQVPSYEQYF; CDR3nt: TGTGCCAGCAGTAGCCAGGTTCCTTCCTACGAGCAGTACTTC
v_gene: TRBV2; d_gene: .; abundance: .; j_gene: TRBJ2-7; CDR3aa: CASSRTVSTYEQYF; CDR3nt: TGTGCCAGCAGCCGGACAGTGTCAACCTACGAGCAGTACTTC
v_gene: TRBV23-1; d_gene: .; abundance: .; j_gene: TRBJ1-2; CDR3aa: CASSQNRGGYTF; CDR3nt: TGCGCCAGCAGTCAAAATAGGGGGGGCTACACCTTC
v_gene: TRBV7-2; d_gene: .; abundance: few; j_gene: TRBJ2-3; CDR3aa: CASSLFIGTDTQYF; CDR3nt: TGTGCCAGCAGCTTATTTATCGGCACAGATACGCAGTATTTT
v_gene: TRBV27; d_gene: .; abundance: .; j_gene: TRBJ2-1; CDR3aa: CASSLWGRGGNEQFF; CDR3nt: TGTGCCAGCAGTTTATGGGGTCGGGGAGGCAATGAGCAGTTCTTC
v_gene: TRBV18; d_gene: TRBD2; abundance: .; j_gene: TRBJ2-7; CDR3aa: CASSPASGSYEQYF; CDR3nt: TGTGCCAGCTCACCGGCTAGCGGCTCCTACGAGCAGTACTTC
v_gene: TRBV30; d_gene: TRBD2; abundance: few; j_gene: TRBJ2-7; CDR3aa: CAWAVGGSYEQYF; CDR3nt: TGTGCCTGGGCGGTGGGGGGGTCCTACGAGCAGTACTTC
v_gene: TRBV7-7; d_gene: .; abundance: .; j_gene: TRBJ2-4; CDR3aa: CASSLARESKNIQYF; CDR3nt: TGTGCCAGCAGCTTAGCACGGGAGTCCAAAAACATTCAGTACTTC
v_gene: TRBV19; d_gene: TRBD1; abundance: few; j_gene: TRBJ2-3; CDR3aa: CASSKTGASDTQYF; CDR3nt: TGTGCCAGTAGTAAAACAGGGGCCTCAGATACGCAGTATTTT
v_gene: TRBV18; d_gene: TRBD1; abundance: .; j_gene: TRBJ1-1; CDR3aa: CASSPTGGAEAFF; CDR3nt: TGTGCCAGCTCTCCTACAGGGGGCGCTGAAGCTTTCTTT
v_gene: TRBV19; d_gene: TRBD2; abundance: .; j_gene: TRBJ2-5; CDR3aa: CASSIGSGGGETQYF; CDR3nt: TGTGCCAGTAGTATAGGGTCGGGAGGTGGGGAGACCCAGTACTTC
v_gene: TRBV9; d_gene: TRBD2; abundance: .; j_gene: TRBJ2-2; CDR3aa: CASNGRGGMVTGELFF; CDR3nt: TGTGCCAGCAACGGGAGGGGGGGAATGGTCACCGGGGAGCTGTTTTTT
v_gene: TRBV4-3; d_gene: .; abundance: few; j_gene: TRBJ1-2; CDR3aa: CASSQEVYRKGGYTF; CDR3nt: TGCGCCAGCAGCCAAGAAGTGTACAGGAAAGGAGGCTACACCTTC
v_gene: TRBV9; d_gene: TRBD2; abundance: .; j_gene: TRBJ2-2; CDR3aa: CASSRLAGELFVGELFF; CDR3nt: TGTGCCAGCAGCCGACTAGCGGGAGAATTATTTGTCGGGGAGCTGTTTTTT
v_gene: TRBV19; d_gene: .; abundance: .; j_gene: TRBJ1-5; CDR3aa: CASSILYRRTVYSNQPQHF; CDR3nt: TGTGCCAGTAGTATTTTGTACAGGAGGACAGTTTATAGCAATCAGCCCCAGCATTTT
v_gene: TRBV6-6; d_gene: TRBD1; abundance: .; j_gene: TRBJ2-7; CDR3aa: CASSYVGTGFSYEQYF; CDR3nt: TGTGCCAGCAGTTACGTCGGGACAGGGTTTTCCTACGAGCAGTACTTC
v_gene: TRBV7-9; d_gene: TRBD1; abundance: .; j_gene: TRBJ2-7; CDR3aa: CASTTGQGIAGQYF; CDR3nt: TGTGCCAGCACCACTGGACAGGGGATTGCTGGGCAGTACTTC
v_gene: TRBV28; d_gene: .; abundance: .; j_gene: TRBJ1-2; CDR3aa: CASSSLPGQYGYTF; CDR3nt: TGTGCCAGCAGTTCACTCCCCGGACAGTATGGCTACACCTTC
v_gene: TRBV2; d_gene: .; abundance: few; j_gene: TRBJ2-2; CDR3aa: CAKRYRKNTGELFF; CDR3nt: TGTGCCAAAAGGTACAGGAAGAACACCGGGGAGCTGTTTTTT
v_gene: TRBV14; d_gene: .; abundance: .; j_gene: TRBJ2-7; CDR3aa: CASSQRGLTTYEQYF; CDR3nt: TGTGCCAGCAGCCAAAGGGGCCTAACCACCTACGAGCAGTACTTC
v_gene: TRBV10-3; d_gene: TRBD1; abundance: few; j_gene: TRBJ2-3; CDR3aa: CAISDPQGGTDTQYF; CDR3nt: TGTGCCATCAGTGACCCCCAGGGGGGCACAGATACGCAGTATTTT
v_gene: TRBV7-8; d_gene: .; abundance: .; j_gene: TRBJ2-7; CDR3aa: CASSLSGVRSSEQYF; CDR3nt: TGTGCCAGCAGCTTAAGTGGTGTCCGGTCGAGCGAGCAGTACTTC
v_gene: TRBV2; d_gene: TRBD2; abundance: .; j_gene: TRBJ2-1; CDR3aa: CASSDVLAAHNEQFF; CDR3nt: TGTGCCAGCAGTGATGTCCTAGCGGCCCACAATGAGCAGTTCTTC
v_gene: TRBV5-6; d_gene: TRBD2; abundance: .; j_gene: TRBJ2-1; CDR3aa: CASSLTSGRTHEQFF; CDR3nt: TGTGCCAGCAGCTTGACTAGCGGGAGGACCCATGAGCAGTTCTTC
v_gene: TRBV5-6; d_gene: .; abundance: .; j_gene: TRBJ2-1; CDR3aa: CASNPEGSPVDEQFF; CDR3nt: TGTGCCAGCAATCCGGAGGGGAGCCCTGTCGATGAGCAGTTCTTC
v_gene: TRBV29-1; d_gene: .; abundance: .; j_gene: TRBJ2-1; CDR3aa: CSARTDYNEQFF; CDR3nt: TGCAGCGCGCGGACTGACTACAATGAGCAGTTCTTC
v_gene: TRBV7-8; d_gene: .; abundance: .; j_gene: TRBJ1-5; CDR3aa: CASSFGRGLHQPQHF; CDR3nt: TGTGCCAGCAGCTTTGGACGGGGGTTGCATCAGCCCCAGCATTTT
v_gene: TRBV28; d_gene: TRBD1; abundance: few; j_gene: TRBJ1-2; CDR3aa: CASSYPGTVYGYTF; CDR3nt: TGTGCCAGCAGTTATCCCGGGACAGTATATGGCTACACCTTC
v_gene: TRBV11-3; d_gene: .; abundance: once; j_gene: TRBJ2-1; CDR3aa: CASSLGGQGYNEQFF; CDR3nt: TGTGCCAGCAGCTTAGGTGGGCAGGGTTACAATGAGCAGTTCTTC
v_gene: TRBV19; d_gene: .; abundance: few; j_gene: TRBJ1-1; CDR3aa: CASKAGAKIQNTEAFF; CDR3nt: TGTGCCAGTAAGGCAGGGGCGAAGATACAGAACACTGAAGCTTTCTTT
v_gene: TRBV7-9; d_gene: .; abundance: .; j_gene: TRBJ1-3; CDR3aa: CASSLYQGTFSGNTIYF; CDR3nt: TGTGCCAGCAGCTTATACCAGGGAACCTTCTCTGGAAACACCATATATTTT
v_gene: TRBV28; d_gene: .; abundance: .; j_gene: TRBJ2-7; CDR3aa: CATRPRVYEQYF; CDR3nt: TGTGCCACCCGACCCAGGGTGTACGAGCAGTACTTC
v_gene: TRBV7-9; d_gene: .; abundance: few; j_gene: TRBJ2-3; CDR3aa: CSSSFSGTDTQYF; CDR3nt: TGTTCCAGCAGCTTCTCCGGCACAGATACGCAGTATTTT
v_gene: TRBV30; d_gene: .; abundance: .; j_gene: TRBJ1-1; CDR3aa: CAWSYRGTEAFF; CDR3nt: TGTGCCTGGAGTTACCGGGGCACTGAAGCTTTCTTT
v_gene: TRBV2; d_gene: .; abundance: few; j_gene: TRBJ2-5; CDR3aa: CASSAPVAAQETQYF; CDR3nt: TGTGCCAGCAGCGCCCCGGTAGCGGCCCAAGAGACCCAGTACTTC
v_gene: TRBV11-2; d_gene: .; abundance: few; j_gene: TRBJ1-2; CDR3aa: CASSPFAGEPTYGYTF; CDR3nt: TGTGCCAGCAGCCCTTTCGCGGGCGAACCTACTTATGGCTACACCTTC
v_gene: TRBV6-5; d_gene: TRBD1; abundance: .; j_gene: TRBJ2-7; CDR3aa: CASSYGDSGAYEQYF; CDR3nt: TGTGCCAGCAGTTACGGGGACAGCGGCGCCTACGAGCAGTACTTC
v_gene: TRBV5-1; d_gene: TRBD1; abundance: once; j_gene: TRBJ1-1; CDR3aa: CASSRGQGTEAFF; CDR3nt: TGCGCCAGCAGCCGCGGACAGGGCACTGAAGCTTTCTTT
v_gene: TRBV15; d_gene: .; abundance: few; j_gene: TRBJ2-7; CDR3aa: CATSREAGAHLDYEQYF; CDR3nt: TGTGCCACCAGCAGAGAGGCAGGGGCCCACCTCGACTACGAGCAGTACTTC
v_gene: TRBV10-3; d_gene: TRBD1; abundance: once; j_gene: TRBJ2-1; CDR3aa: CAIRDRAYNEQFF; CDR3nt: TGTGCCATAAGGGACAGGGCGTACAATGAGCAGTTCTTC
v_gene: TRBV5-8; d_gene: TRBD1; abundance: .; j_gene: TRBJ1-1; CDR3aa: CASSLGQGVRNTEAFF; CDR3nt: TGTGCCAGCAGCCTGGGACAGGGGGTCAGGAACACTGAAGCTTTCTTT
v_gene: TRBV6-5; d_gene: .; abundance: .; j_gene: TRBJ2-3; CDR3aa: CASSPRVRSPDTQYF; CDR3nt: TGTGCCAGCAGCCCCCGGGTCCGGAGCCCAGATACGCAGTATTTT
v_gene: TRBV10-3; d_gene: TRBD2; abundance: few; j_gene: TRBJ2-7; CDR3aa: CAIRRGEGRSYEQYF; CDR3nt: TGTGCCATCAGGCGGGGGGAGGGGAGGTCCTACGAGCAGTACTTC
v_gene: TRBV28; d_gene: .; abundance: .; j_gene: TRBJ2-2; CDR3aa: CASGDFPNTGELFF; CDR3nt: TGTGCCAGCGGAGATTTTCCCAACACCGGGGAGCTGTTTTTT
v_gene: TRBV4-1; d_gene: TRBD1; abundance: .; j_gene: TRBJ1-4; CDR3aa: CASSQRVILRGRREKLFF; CDR3nt: TGCGCCAGCAGCCAAAGGGTTATACTCAGGGGGCGGAGGGAAAAACTGTTTTTT
v_gene: TRBV6-5; d_gene: .; abundance: .; j_gene: TRBJ1-2; CDR3aa: CASSPGGDGYTF; CDR3nt: TGTGCCAGCAGCCCTGGGGGGGACGGCTACACCTTC
v_gene: TRBV5-4; d_gene: .; abundance: .; j_gene: TRBJ2-3; CDR3aa: CASSFARFTDTQYF; CDR3nt: TGTGCCAGCAGCTTTGCGCGGTTCACAGATACGCAGTATTTT
v_gene: TRBV15; d_gene: .; abundance: .; j_gene: TRBJ2-7; CDR3aa: CATSGRQGGREQYF; CDR3nt: TGTGCCACCAGCGGTCGGCAGGGGGGTAGGGAGCAGTACTTC